Below, 4 T cell receptor beta chains from the same sample are listed, as sequenced in a study of cytomegalovirus exposure and HLA in healthy donors. Produced via immunoSEQ multiplex PCR; TCRdb's table is partial and in-frame only. The sample yields 300,000 to 450,000 clones, just over 85% seen once. The sequenced sample consisted of PBMCs. The receptors were gathered from a woman aged 18 to 35 in good health and CMV-seronegative.

The chain employs TRBV7-9 and TRBJ1-2; perhaps TRBD1 as D (5 bases). Germline V gene sequence: CDR1 SEHNR, CDR2 FQNEAQ (reference sequence). The V and J ends lost 2 bases and 6 bases respectively, with 10 bases between them. There are 13 residues in the CDR3. CDR3 amino acids: CASSLSPGDGYTF. The CDR3 nucleotides are TGTGCCAGCAGCTTATCCCCGGGGGATGGCTACACCTTC.

The table lists this clone with a count of one. V and J are TRBV18 and TRBJ2-1; 12 nucleotides align to TRBD2. The germline CDR1 and CDR2 sequences are KGHSH and LQKENI. This CDR3 comprises 15 residues. V shed 3 bases, J shed 8 bases, and the junction held 5 bases outside the gene matches. CDR3 nucleotide sequence: TGTGCCAGCTCACCTAGGACTAGCGGGATGGATGAGCAGTTCTTC. Its translation: CASSPRTSGMDEQFF. Variable domain in full (rest from reference TRBV18 and TRBJ2-1): NAGVMQNPRHLVRRRGQEARLRCSPMKGHSHVYWYRQLPEEGLKFMVYLQKENIIDESGMPKERFSAEFPKEGPSILRIQQVVRGDSAAYFCASSPRTSGMDEQFFGPGTRLTVL.

The chain couples TRBV7-9 to TRBJ2-4; TRBD2 matches at 10 bases. Germline CDR1 SEHNR, CDR2 FQNEAQ (reference sequence). This CDR3 spans 18 amino acids. V lost 4 bases, J lost 0 bases, and 9 bases stayed unmatched. The DNA for the CDR3 is TGTGCCAGCAGCTCCCCGTCTAGCGGGAGTATAGCCAAAAACATTCAGTACTTC. This translates into CASSSPSSGSIAKNIQYF. Supplemented by reference TRBV7-9 and TRBJ2-4, the full variable domain reads DTGVSQNPRHKITKRGQNVTFRCDPISEHNRLYWYRQTLGQGPEFLTYFQNEAQLEKSRLLSDRFSAERPKGSFSTLEIQRTEQGDSAMYLCASSSPSSGSIAKNIQYFGAGTRLSVL.

This clone was counted once. The rearrangement links TRBV2 to TRBJ1-1, with D perhaps matching TRBD1 (6 bases). The CDR3 sequence is 14 residues long. The V end was cut by 4 bases, the J end by 4 bases, with 13 bases between. In germline, CDR1 is SNHLY, CDR2 FYNNEI. DNA of the CDR3: TGTGCCAGCAGTGGGGGGCCTCGGGGCACTGAAGCTTTCTTT. This translates into CASSGGPRGTEAFF.